This T cell receptor beta chain was captured by sequencing in a study of T-cell reconstitution after alpha-beta-depleted transplantation in children. This clonotype has a handful of counts. Unique molecular identifiers were built into the TCRbeta library. TCRdb redid the calling of the PCR reads with MiXCR, one entry per CDR3 protein. The sample includes some 300,000 distinct CDR3 sequences, around 10% of them seen just once. The CDR3 covers 16 residues. With 5 bases removed from V and 2 bases from J, the gap between germline ends came to 16 bases. Germline CDR1 reads SGHVS; CDR2 reads FNYEAQ. The gene calls are TRBV7-6 and TRBJ2-1; a possible D gene is TRBD2 (6 bases). Specimen: PBMCs from the stem cell graft donor, collected from the stem cell graft. This sequence was found in a human donor who donated a stem cell graft to a child with acute lymphoblastic leukemia. The DNA of the CDR3 is TGTGCCAGCAGCCTACATAGCGGTTCTCCCTACAATGAGCAGTTCTTC. Translation: CASSLHSGSPYNEQFF.